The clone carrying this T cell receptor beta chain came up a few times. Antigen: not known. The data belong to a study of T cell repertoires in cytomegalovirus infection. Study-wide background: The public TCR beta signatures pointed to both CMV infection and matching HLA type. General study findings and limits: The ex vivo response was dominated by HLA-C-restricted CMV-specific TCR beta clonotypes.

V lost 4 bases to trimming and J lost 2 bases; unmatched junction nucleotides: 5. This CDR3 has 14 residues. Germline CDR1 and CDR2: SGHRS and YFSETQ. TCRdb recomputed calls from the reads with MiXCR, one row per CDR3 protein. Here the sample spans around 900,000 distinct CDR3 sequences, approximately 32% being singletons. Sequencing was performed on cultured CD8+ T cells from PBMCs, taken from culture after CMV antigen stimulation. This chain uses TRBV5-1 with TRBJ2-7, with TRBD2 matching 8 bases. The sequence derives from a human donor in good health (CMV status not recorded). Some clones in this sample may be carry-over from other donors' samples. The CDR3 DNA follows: TGCGCCAGCAGCAGCCGGGGGGGGCCCTACGAGCAGTACTTC. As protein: CASSSRGGPYEQYF.